This T cell receptor beta chain originates from a study of shared clonotypes between healthy human individuals (TCRdb year 2020). Background for the entire study: The cohort comprised a couple of women and three men aged 18 to 49 years. For each donor, CD4 naive and CD4 memory were each run on three plates, CD8 naive on two plates, and CD8 memory on one plate. To estimate repertoire size and how much clonotypes are shared between individuals, the study performed deep sequencing of blood TCR repertoires from 4 to 6 healthy adults. To increase sequencing depth and limit assay-specific biases, different laboratories used diverse techniques to prepare libraries and sequence TCR repertoires. Per donor, leukapheresis produced somewhere between about 0.8 and 9.5 billion PBMCs. Results and caveats for the whole study, not just this receptor: Across several donors, about 4.5% of naive CD4, approximately 4% of naive CD8, about 2.3% of memory CD4, and over 0.35% of memory CD8 clonotypes were shared. The small number of donors limited the genetic and exposure-history diversity represented. Rarefaction of sorted-subset datasets indicated incomplete sequencing despite the large sequencing depth. Pairwise subsampling led to the expectation that sequencing depth would affect the degree of clonotype sharing among donors. Naive subsets generally had larger estimated clonotype richness than memory subsets. Sampling was limited to blood, and TCR repertoires in tissue likely differ from TCR repertoires in blood. Compared with non-shared clonotypes, the clonotypes found in all four sorted-subset donors had higher generation probabilities.

Using the deep immunoSEQ assay, multiplex PCR amplified TCR CDR3 regions from genomic DNA. For each cell subset, the extracted genomic DNA was distributed evenly across all wells of several immunoSEQ 96-well plates, and each plate served as one replicate. Each replicate PCR for sorted subsets received about 180 ng genomic DNA, equal to 28,000 or so T cell genomes. Purified libraries were measured with a Qubit 3.0 fluorometer, size-checked on a Bioanalyzer 2100, and measured again with the KAPA Library Quantification kit. A separate single-read 150-cycle Illumina NextSeq 550 flow cell was used to sequence each immunoSEQ 96-well plate. Concerning the study's data processing: Because only junctional sequences without quality scores were contained in the immunoSEQ output, filtering matching that applied to full-length reads could not be performed. To assign V/J genes and CDR3, sequences were annotated against IMGT germline references using PyIR, a Python wrapper for IgBLAST v1.9. Reads were removed for weak V/J assignments (E-value above 1e-6), missing CDR3, stop codons, out-of-frame junctions, or ambiguous translated residues. A V3J clonotype was defined by an identical inferred V gene, J gene, and CDR3 amino acid sequence. Percentage overlap between repertoires was computed as shared unique clonotypes divided by the size of the smaller repertoire. Three approaches were used to assess repertoire richness: RTK rarefaction, the Chao1 estimator, and Recon v2.1 estimates of unobserved clonotypes. OLGA was used to compute generation probabilities for all TCRbeta clonotypes that the gDNA method yielded from a handful of donors. TCRdb stores this immuneACCESS table with in-frame sequences only. Part of the clones is absent; in the studies checked, under half of the shortfall reflects unresolved V genes, and no reason is known for the rest. V and J calls and clone size are given by that table; D and trimming were obtained from the DNA. The sample records roughly 2.5 million clones, about 92% of which are singletons. Under 0.15% of the sample belongs to the ten largest clones.

Healthy HIV-negative adults with no recently reported acute infections or vaccinations were included as donors. All donors were Caucasian adults living in Nashville, Tennessee, USA. Magnetic negative selection was used to enrich CD4+ T cells, after which naive cells were positively selected on CD45RA and the negative fraction became the memory subset. After blood collection by leukapheresis, PBMCs were isolated using Ficoll-Histopaque density gradient centrifugation and then cryopreserved in the vapor phase of liquid nitrogen. Purity and quantity of every magnetically sorted T cell population were checked by analytical flow cytometry. Each sorted fraction had its genomic DNA isolated and then quantified by UV absorbance on a Nanodrop 2000c. Note on this clone: Its binding antigen is unknown. Per-nucleotide qualities are absent, and no much larger clonotype sits a single base away.

Looking up the germline V gene yields CDR1 MDHEN and CDR2 SYDVKM. The CDR3 holds 17 amino acids from the cysteine to the phenylalanine. The DNA shown is the 51-base CDR3, in frame from base 1. Trimming at the junction amounts to 5 bases on V and 0 bases on J, and the germline ends lie 14 bases apart. This receptor was taken from a man younger than 35 in good health. This sequence uses TRBV28 and TRBJ1-6, with the identity of the D gene unclear. Sequencing input: naive CD4+ T cells sorted from blood. The sample's cell subset or site, from its label and the paper: CD45RA+ positively selected. CDR3 protein: CASSRRQASSYNSPLHF. In nucleotides, the sequence is TGTGCCAGCAGTCGTCGGCAGGCGAGCTCCTATAATTCACCCCTCCACTTT. The variable domain in full, with residues beyond the CDR3 obtained from the reference TRBV28 and TRBJ1-6 genes, is DVKVTQSSRYLVKRTGEKVFLECVQDMDHENMFWYRQDPGLGLRLIYFSYDVKMKEKGDIPEGYSVSREKKERFSLILESASTNQTSMYLCASSRRQASSYNSPLHFGNGTRLTVT.